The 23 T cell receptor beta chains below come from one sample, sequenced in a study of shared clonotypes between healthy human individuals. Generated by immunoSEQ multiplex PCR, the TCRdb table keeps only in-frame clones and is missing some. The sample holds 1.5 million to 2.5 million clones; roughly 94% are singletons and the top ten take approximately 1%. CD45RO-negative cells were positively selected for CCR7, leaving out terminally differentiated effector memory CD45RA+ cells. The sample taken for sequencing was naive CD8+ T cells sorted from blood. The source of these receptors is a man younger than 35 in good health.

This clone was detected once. CDR3 in DNA: TGTGCCACCCGACTTCGACAGGATCCCCAAGAGACCCAGTACTTC. It encodes CATRLRQDPQETQYF. The chain uses TRBV6-1 and TRBJ2-5; possible D gene TRBD1, 6 bases. V gave up 10 bases and J gave up 1 base, with 19 bases separating them. The germline gives CDR1 MNHNS, CDR2 SASEGT. This CDR3 region has 15 residues.

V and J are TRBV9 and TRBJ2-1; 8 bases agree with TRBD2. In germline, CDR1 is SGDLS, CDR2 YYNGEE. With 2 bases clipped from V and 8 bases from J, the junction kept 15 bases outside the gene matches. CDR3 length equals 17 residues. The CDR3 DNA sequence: TGTGCCAGCAGCGTCGCGGGGGGAGTAGGGACTAGGGATGAGCAGTTCTTC. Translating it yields CASSVAGGVGTRDEQFF.

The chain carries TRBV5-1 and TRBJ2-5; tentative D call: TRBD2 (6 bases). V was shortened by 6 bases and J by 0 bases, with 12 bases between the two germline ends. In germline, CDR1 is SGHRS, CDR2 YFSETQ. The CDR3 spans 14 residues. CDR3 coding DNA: TGCGCCAGCAAGGAGGAGGGGTACCAAGAGACCCAGTACTTC. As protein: CASKEEGYQETQYF.

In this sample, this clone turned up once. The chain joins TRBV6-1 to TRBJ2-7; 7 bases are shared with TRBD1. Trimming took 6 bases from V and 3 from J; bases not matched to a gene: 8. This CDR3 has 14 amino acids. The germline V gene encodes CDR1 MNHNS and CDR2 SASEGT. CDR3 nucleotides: TGTGCCAGCAGAGAGACAGGGAGCTACTACGAGCAGTACTTC. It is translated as CASRETGSYYEQYF.

The CDR3 nucleotides are TGTGCCAGCAGCGTAGCCCCTGGACCGATAGCGTTCTTC. It yields the protein CASSVAPGPIAFF. The genes are TRBV9 and TRBJ2-1; no clear D gene. CDR3 length equals 13 residues. V was shortened by 0 bases and J by 15 bases, with 16 bases between the two germline ends. Germline values: CDR1 SGDLS, CDR2 YYNGEE.

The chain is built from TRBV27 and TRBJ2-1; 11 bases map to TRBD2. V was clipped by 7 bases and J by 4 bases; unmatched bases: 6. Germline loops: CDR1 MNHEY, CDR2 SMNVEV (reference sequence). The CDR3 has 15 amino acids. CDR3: CASTQTSGNYNEQFF. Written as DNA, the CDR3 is TGTGCCAGCACCCAGACTAGCGGGAATTACAATGAGCAGTTCTTC.

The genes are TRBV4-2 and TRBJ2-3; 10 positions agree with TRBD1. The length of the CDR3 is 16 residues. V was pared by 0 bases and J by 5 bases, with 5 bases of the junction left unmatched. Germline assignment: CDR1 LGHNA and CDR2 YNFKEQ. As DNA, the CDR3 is TGTGCCAGCAGCCAAGATTGGGACAGGGGTGGAGATACGCAGTATTTT. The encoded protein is CASSQDWDRGGDTQYF.

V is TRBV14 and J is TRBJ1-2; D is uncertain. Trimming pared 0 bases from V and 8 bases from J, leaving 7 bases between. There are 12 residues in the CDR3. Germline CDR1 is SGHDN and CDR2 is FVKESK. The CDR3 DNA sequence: TGTGCCAGCAGCCAAGAAGGTGGAGGCTACACCTTC. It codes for CASSQEGGGYTF.

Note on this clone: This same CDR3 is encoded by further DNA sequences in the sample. This chain's CDR3 is CASSSDRGYEQYF. CDR3 DNA sequence: TGTGCCAGCAGTTCCGACAGGGGGTACGAGCAGTACTTC. J is TRBJ2-7 and V is TRBV2; 9 positions agree with TRBD1. This CDR3 spans 13 amino acids. Germline V gene sequence: CDR1 SNHLY, CDR2 FYNNEI. Losses at the gene ends were 5 bases for V and 4 bases for J; bases not matched to a gene: 3.

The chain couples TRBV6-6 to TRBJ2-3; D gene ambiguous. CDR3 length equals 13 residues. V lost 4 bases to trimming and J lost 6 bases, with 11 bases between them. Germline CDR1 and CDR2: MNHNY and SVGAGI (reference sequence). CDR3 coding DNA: TGTGCCAGCAGTTCGGGCCCCGGGGATACGCAGTATTTT. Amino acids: CASSSGPGDTQYF.

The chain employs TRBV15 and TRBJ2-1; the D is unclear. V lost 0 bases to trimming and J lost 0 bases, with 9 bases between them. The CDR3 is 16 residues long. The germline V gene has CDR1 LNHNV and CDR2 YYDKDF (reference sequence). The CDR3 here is CATSREGSPSYNEQFF. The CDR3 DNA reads TGTGCCACCAGCAGAGAGGGCTCCCCCTCCTACAATGAGCAGTTCTTC.

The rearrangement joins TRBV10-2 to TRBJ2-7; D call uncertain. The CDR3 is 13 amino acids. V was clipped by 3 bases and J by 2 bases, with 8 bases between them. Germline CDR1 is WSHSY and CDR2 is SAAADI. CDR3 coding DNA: TGCGCCAGCAGTGATTTAAACACCTACGAGCAGTACTTC. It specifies CASSDLNTYEQYF.

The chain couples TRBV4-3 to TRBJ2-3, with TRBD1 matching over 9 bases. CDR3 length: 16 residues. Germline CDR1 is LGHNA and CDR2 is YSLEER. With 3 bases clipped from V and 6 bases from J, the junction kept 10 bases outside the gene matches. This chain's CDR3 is CASSHEPGQGGDTQYF. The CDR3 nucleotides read TGCGCCAGCAGCCACGAACCGGGACAGGGTGGGGATACGCAGTATTTT.

In DNA, the CDR3 is TGTGCCAGCAGCTTCCCTAGCGGGGGGGCCCCATGGAAACAGTACTTC. Amino acids: CASSFPSGGAPWKQYF. This sequence joins TRBV13 and TRBJ2-7, with TRBD2 matching 12 bases. This CDR3 region has 16 residues. After removal of 3 bases from V and 10 bases from J, the junction contained 13 bases not matched to a gene. CDR1 is PRHDT, CDR2 FYEKMQ, per germline (reference sequence).

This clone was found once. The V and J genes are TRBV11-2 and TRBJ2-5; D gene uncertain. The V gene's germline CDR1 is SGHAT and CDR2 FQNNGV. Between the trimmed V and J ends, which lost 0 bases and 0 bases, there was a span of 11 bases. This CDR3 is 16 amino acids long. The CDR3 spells CASSLDPGGYQETQYF. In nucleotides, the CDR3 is TGTGCCAGCAGCTTAGATCCGGGCGGATACCAAGAGACCCAGTACTTC.

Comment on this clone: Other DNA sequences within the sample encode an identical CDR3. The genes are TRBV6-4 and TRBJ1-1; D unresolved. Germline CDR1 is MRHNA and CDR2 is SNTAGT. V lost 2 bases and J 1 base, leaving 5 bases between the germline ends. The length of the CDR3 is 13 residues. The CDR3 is CASSDGTNTEAFF. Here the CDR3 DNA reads TGTGCCAGCAGTGACGGTACGAACACTGAAGCTTTCTTT.

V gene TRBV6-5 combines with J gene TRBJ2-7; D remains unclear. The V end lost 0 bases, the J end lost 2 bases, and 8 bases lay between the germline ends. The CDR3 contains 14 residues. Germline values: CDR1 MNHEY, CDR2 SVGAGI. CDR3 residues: CASSYSLLPYEQYF. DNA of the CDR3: TGTGCCAGCAGTTACTCGTTACTGCCCTACGAGCAGTACTTC.

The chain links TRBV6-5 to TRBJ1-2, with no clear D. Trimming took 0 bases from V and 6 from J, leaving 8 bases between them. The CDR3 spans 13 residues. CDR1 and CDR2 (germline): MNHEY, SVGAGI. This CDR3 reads CASSYSFSDGYTF. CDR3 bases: TGTGCCAGCAGTTACTCCTTCTCGGATGGCTACACCTTC.

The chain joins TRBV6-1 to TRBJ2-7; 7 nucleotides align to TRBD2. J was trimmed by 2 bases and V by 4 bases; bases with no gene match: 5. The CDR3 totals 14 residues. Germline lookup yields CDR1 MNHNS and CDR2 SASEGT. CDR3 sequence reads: CASSGGTIPYEQYF. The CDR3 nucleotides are TGTGCCAGCAGTGGCGGGACTATACCCTACGAGCAGTACTTC.

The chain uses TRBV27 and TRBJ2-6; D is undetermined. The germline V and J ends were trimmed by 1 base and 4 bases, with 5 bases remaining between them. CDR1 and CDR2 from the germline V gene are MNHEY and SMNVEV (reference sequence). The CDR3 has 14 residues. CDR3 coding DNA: TGTGCCAGCAGTTTATTGGCAGGGGCCAACGTCCTGACTTTC. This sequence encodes CASSLLAGANVLTF.

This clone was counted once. The CDR3 loop reads CASSSSEAGIIHEQYF. DNA of the CDR3: TGTGCCAGCAGCTCCTCGGAGGCGGGAATTATCCACGAGCAGTACTTC. The genes are TRBV13 and TRBJ2-7; D perhaps matches TRBD2 (6 bases). CDR3 size: 16 residues. Germline V lookup: CDR1 PRHDT, CDR2 FYEKMQ (reference sequence). V gave up 4 bases and J gave up 5 bases, with 21 bases separating them. Full variable domain (outside the CDR3, taken from reference TRBV13 and TRBJ2-7): AAGVIQSPRHLIKEKRETATLKCYPIPRHDTVYWYQQGPGQDPQFLISFYEKMQSDKGSIPDRFSAQQFSDYHSELNMSSLELGDSALYFCASSSSEAGIIHEQYFGPGTRLTVT.

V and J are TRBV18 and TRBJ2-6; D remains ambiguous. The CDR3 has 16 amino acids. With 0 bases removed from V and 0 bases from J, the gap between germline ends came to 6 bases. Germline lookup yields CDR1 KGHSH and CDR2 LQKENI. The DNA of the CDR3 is TGTGCCAGCTCACCACCATCAGACTCTGGGGCCAACGTCCTGACTTTC. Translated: CASSPPSDSGANVLTF.

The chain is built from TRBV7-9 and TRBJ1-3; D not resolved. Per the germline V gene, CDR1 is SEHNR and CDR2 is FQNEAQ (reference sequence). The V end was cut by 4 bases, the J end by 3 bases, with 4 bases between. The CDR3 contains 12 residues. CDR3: CASSSHGNTIYF. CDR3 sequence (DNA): TGTGCCAGCAGCTCACATGGAAACACCATATATTTT.